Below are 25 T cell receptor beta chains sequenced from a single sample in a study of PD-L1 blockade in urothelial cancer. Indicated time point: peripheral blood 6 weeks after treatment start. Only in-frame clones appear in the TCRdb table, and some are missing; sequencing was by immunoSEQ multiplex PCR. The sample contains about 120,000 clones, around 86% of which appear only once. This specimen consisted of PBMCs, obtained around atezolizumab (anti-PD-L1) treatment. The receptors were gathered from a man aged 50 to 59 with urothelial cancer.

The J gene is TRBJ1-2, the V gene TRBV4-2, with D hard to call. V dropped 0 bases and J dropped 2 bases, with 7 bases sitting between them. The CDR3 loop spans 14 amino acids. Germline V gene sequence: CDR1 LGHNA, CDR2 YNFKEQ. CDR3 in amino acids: CASSQDQSNYGYTF. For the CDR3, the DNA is TGTGCCAGCAGCCAAGATCAGTCGAACTATGGCTACACCTTC.

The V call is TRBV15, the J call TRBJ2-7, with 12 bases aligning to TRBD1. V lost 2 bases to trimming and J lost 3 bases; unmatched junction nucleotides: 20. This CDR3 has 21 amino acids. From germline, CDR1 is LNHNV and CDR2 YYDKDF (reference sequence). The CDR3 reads CATSRLPGQGAVLAGIYEQYF. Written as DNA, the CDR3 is TGTGCCACCAGCAGACTACCGGGACAGGGGGCGGTACTAGCGGGGATCTACGAGCAGTACTTC.

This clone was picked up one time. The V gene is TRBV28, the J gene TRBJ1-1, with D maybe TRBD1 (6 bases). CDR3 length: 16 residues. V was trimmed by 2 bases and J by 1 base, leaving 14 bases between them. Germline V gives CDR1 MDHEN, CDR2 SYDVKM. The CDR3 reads CASSLRLGRGNTEAFF. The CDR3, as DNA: TGTGCCAGCAGTTTAAGGTTGGGCAGGGGGAACACTGAAGCTTTCTTT.

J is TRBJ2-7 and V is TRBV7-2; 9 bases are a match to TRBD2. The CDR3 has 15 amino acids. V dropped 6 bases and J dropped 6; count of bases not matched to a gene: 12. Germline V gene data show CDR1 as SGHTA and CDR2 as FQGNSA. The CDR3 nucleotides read TGTGCCAGCAGTTCCCTTAGCGGGGGAGGGCTCGAGCAGTACTTC. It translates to CASSSLSGGGLEQYF.

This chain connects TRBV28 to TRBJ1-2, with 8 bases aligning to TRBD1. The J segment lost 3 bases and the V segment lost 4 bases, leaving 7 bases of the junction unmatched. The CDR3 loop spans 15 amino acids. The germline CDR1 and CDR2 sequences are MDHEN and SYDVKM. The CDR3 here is CASSSRTGTDYGYTF. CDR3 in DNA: TGTGCCAGCAGTTCCCGGACAGGGACTGACTATGGCTACACCTTC.

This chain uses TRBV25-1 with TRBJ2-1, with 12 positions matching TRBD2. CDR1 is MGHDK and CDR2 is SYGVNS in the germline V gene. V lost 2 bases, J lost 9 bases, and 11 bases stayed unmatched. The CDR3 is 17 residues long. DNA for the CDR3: TGTGCCAGCAGTGAAACTACCGGGACTAGCGGGCTTGGTGAGCAGTTCTTC. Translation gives CASSETTGTSGLGEQFF.

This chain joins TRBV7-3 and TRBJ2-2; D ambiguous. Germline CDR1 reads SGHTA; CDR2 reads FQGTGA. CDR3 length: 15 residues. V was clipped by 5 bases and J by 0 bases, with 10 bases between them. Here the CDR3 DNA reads TGTGCCAGCAGCCTTGACTCCTCGAACACCGGGGAGCTGTTTTTT. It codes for CASSLDSSNTGELFF.

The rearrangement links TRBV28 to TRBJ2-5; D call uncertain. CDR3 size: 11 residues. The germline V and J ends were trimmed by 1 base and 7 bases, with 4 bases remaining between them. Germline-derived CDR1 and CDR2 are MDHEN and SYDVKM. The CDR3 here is CASSLSGTQYF. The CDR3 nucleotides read TGTGCCAGCAGTTTATCAGGGACCCAGTACTTC.

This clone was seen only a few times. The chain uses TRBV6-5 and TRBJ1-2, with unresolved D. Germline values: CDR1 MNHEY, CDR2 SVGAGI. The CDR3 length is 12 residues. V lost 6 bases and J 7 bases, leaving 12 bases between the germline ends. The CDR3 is CASRHDNGGYTF. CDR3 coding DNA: TGTGCCAGCAGGCATGACAACGGTGGCTACACCTTC.

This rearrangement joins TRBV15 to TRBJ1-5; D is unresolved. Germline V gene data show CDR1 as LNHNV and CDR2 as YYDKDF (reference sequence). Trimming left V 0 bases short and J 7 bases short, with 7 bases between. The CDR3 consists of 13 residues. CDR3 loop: CATSRDRLQPQHF. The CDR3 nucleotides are TGTGCCACCAGCAGAGACAGGTTGCAGCCCCAGCATTTT.

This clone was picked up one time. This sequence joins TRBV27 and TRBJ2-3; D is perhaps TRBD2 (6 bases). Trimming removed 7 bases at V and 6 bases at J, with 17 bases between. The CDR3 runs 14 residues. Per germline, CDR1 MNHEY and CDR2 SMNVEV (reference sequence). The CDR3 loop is CASTRRGGSDTQYF. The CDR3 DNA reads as TGTGCCAGCACCCGACGTGGGGGGAGCGATACGCAGTATTTT.

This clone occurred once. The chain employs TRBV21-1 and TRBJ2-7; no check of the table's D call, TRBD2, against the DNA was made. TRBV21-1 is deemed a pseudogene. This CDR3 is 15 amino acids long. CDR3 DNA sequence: TGTGCCAGCAGCAAAGCTGGTCCTAATGGAGGGGAGCAGTACTTC. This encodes CASSKAGPNGGEQYF.

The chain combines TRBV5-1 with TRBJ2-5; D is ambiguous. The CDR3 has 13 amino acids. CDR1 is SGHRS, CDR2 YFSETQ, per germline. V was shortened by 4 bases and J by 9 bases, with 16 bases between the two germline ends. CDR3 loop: CASSLQTLSSQYF. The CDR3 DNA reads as TGCGCCAGCAGCCTCCAGACTTTATCATCCCAGTACTTC.

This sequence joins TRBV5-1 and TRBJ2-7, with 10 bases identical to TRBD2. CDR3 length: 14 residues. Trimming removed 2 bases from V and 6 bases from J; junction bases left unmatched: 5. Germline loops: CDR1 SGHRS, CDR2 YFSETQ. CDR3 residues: CASSFLAGGVEQYF. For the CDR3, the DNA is TGCGCCAGCAGCTTCTTAGCGGGAGGAGTCGAGCAGTACTTC.

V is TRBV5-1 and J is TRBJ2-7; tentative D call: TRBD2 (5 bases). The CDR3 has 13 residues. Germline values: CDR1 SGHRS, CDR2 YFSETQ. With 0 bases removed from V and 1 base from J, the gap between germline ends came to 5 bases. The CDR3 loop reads CASSLGESYEQYF. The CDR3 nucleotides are TGCGCCAGCAGCTTGGGGGAGTCCTACGAGCAGTACTTC.

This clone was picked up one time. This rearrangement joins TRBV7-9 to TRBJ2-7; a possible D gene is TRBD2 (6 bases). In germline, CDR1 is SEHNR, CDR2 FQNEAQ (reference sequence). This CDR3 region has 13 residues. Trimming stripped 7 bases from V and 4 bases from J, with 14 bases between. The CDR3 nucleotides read TGTGCCAGCACAAACCCGGGACTTTACGAGCAGTACTTC. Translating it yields CASTNPGLYEQYF.

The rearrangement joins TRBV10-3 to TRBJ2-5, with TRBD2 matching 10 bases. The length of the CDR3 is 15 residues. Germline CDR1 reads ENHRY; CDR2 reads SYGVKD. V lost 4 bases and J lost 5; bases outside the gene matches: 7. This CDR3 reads CAISASSGSRETQYF. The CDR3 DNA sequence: TGTGCCATCAGTGCCTCTAGCGGGAGCAGGGAGACCCAGTACTTC.

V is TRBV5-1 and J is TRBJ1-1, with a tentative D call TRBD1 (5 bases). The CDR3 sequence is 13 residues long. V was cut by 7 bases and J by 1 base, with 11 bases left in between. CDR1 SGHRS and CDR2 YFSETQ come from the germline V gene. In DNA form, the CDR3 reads TGCGCCAGCGCCGTCGGGGGGAACACTGAAGCTTTCTTT. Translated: CASAVGGNTEAFF. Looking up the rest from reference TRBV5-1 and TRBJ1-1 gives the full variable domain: KAGVTQTPRYLIKTRGQQVTLSCSPISGHRSVSWYQQTPGQGLQFLFEYFSETQRNKGNFPGRFSGRQFSNSRSEMNVSTLELGDSALYLCASAVGGNTEAFFGQGTRLTVV.

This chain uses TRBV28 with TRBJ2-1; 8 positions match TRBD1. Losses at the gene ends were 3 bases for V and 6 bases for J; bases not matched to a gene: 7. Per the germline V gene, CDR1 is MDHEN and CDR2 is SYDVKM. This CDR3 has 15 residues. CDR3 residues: CASSLTGARRNEQFF. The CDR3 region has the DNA TGTGCCAGCAGTTTGACAGGGGCCCGCCGCAATGAGCAGTTCTTC.

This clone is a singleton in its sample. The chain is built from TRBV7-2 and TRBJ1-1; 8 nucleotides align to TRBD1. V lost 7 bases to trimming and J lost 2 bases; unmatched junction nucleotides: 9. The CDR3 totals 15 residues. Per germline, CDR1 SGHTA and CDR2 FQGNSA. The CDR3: CASTLQGQVNTEAFF. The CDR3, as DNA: TGTGCCAGCACCCTCCAGGGACAGGTTAACACTGAAGCTTTCTTT.

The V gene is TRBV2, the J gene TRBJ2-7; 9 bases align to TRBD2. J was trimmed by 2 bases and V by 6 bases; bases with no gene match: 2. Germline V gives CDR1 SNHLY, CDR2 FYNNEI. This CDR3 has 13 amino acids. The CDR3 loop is CASSRTSAYEQYF. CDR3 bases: TGTGCCAGCAGCAGGACTAGCGCCTACGAGCAGTACTTC.

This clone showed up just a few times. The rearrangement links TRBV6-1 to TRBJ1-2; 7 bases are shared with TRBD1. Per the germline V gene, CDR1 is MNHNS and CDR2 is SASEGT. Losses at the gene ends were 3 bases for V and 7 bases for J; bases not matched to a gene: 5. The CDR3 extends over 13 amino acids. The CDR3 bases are TGTGCCAGCAGTGAGTCGACAGGGTTTGGCTACACCTTC. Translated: CASSESTGFGYTF.

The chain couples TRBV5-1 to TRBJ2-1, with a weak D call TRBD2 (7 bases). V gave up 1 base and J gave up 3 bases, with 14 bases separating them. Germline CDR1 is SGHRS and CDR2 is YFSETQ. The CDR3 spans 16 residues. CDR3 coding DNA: TGCGCCAGCAGCTTGAATCGTAGGGGGGGCTACAATGAGCAGTTCTTC. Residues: CASSLNRRGGYNEQFF.

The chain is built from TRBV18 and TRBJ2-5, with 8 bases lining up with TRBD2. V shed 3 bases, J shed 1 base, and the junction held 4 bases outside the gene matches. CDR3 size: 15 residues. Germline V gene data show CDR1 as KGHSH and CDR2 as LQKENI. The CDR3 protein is CASSPFSGGQETQYF. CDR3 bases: TGTGCCAGCTCACCCTTCAGCGGGGGCCAAGAGACCCAGTACTTC. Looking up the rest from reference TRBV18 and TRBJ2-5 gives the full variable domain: NAGVMQNPRHLVRRRGQEARLRCSPMKGHSHVYWYRQLPEEGLKFMVYLQKENIIDESGMPKERFSAEFPKEGPSILRIQQVVRGDSAAYFCASSPFSGGQETQYFGPGTRLLVL.

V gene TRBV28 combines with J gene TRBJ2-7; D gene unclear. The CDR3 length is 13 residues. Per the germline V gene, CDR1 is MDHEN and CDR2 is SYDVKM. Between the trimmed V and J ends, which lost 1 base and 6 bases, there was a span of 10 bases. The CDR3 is CASSLYKASEQYF. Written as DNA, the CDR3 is TGTGCCAGCAGTTTATATAAAGCCTCCGAGCAGTACTTC.